This T cell receptor beta chain came from a study of T cell responses to AZD1222 COVID-19 vaccine. The wider study: The analysis combined second doses at about 4 or about 12 weeks. General study findings and limits: Repertoires were obtained only post-peak T cell response. Donors skewed white British and female; clonal diversity was possibly underestimated. Reportedly, nearly half the spike-specific TCRs target unmutated variant regions.

The protocol was immunoSEQ multiplex PCR, while the TCRdb copy is restricted to in-frame clones and leaves out a portion. The sample has 90,000 to 130,000 clones, roughly nine tenths seen once. Comment on this clone: Its antigen is currently unknown.

The CDR3 extends over 16 amino acids. Trimming took off 0 bases at V and 5 bases at J, with 14 bases between the two ends. Per germline, CDR1 MNHNS and CDR2 SASEGT. The chain couples TRBV6-1 to TRBJ1-5; the D gene is possibly TRBD1 (6 bases). The clonotype comes from an adult in good health. Sequencing used peripheral blood, obtained on day 0 of AZD1222 vaccination. For the CDR3, the DNA is TGTGCCAGCAGTGAAGCTCCGGGGGCGTATGATCAGCCCCAGCATTTT. Its protein is CASSEAPGAYDQPQHF.